The next 21 T cell receptor beta chains were all read from a single sample in a study of T-cell memory formation after mild COVID-19. TCRdb recomputed calls from the 5' RACE reads with MiXCR, one row per CDR3 protein. In the table there are roughly 350,000 distinct CDR3 sequences, under 30% of which are singletons. Sequencing was performed on PBMCs or a T cell subset sorted from them (not recorded which). These receptor sequences come from an adult woman who had mild COVID-19 (a few samples of this study predate the infection). Cell type and time point are not known.

This clonotype was seen a handful of times. CDR3 in DNA: TGCGCCAGCAGCTTGACGGAGGGCAATCAGCCCCAGCATTTT. Amino acids: CASSLTEGNQPQHF. The chain couples TRBV5-1 to TRBJ1-5; D gene ambiguous. The CDR3 loop spans 14 amino acids. The V and J ends lost 1 base and 2 bases respectively, with 7 bases between them. Germline V lookup: CDR1 SGHRS, CDR2 YFSETQ. Filled out from reference TRBV5-1 and TRBJ1-5, the complete variable domain reads KAGVTQTPRYLIKTRGQQVTLSCSPISGHRSVSWYQQTPGQGLQFLFEYFSETQRNKGNFPGRFSGRQFSNSRSEMNVSTLELGDSALYLCASSLTEGNQPQHFGDGTRLSIL.

This CDR3 reads CASSQLGNADTQYF. Here the CDR3 DNA reads TGTGCCAGCAGCCAGCTCGGGAACGCAGATACGCAGTATTTT. The rearrangement uses TRBV3-1 and TRBJ2-3, with TRBD2 as a possible D gene (5 bases). The V and J ends lost 3 bases and 4 bases respectively, with 11 bases between them. The CDR3 length is 14 residues. The germline gives CDR1 LGHDT, CDR2 YNNKEL (reference sequence).

This clonotype was seen a handful of times. V gene TRBV20-1 combines with J gene TRBJ1-1; D is unclear. The CDR3 is 14 residues long. From germline, CDR1 is DFQATT and CDR2 SNEGSKA (reference sequence). With 0 bases removed from V and 1 base from J, the gap between germline ends came to 9 bases. This CDR3 is CSARDSRENTEAFF. In DNA, the CDR3 is TGCAGTGCTAGAGATTCGAGGGAGAACACTGAAGCTTTCTTT.

Written as DNA, the CDR3 is TGTGCCAGCAGCGCCCGGGCCTACGGCTACACCTTC. Its protein is CASSARAYGYTF. This chain links TRBV7-9 with TRBJ1-2; D call uncertain. V lost 5 bases to trimming and J lost 8 bases, with 12 bases between them. Germline CDR1 is SEHNR and CDR2 is FQNEAQ (reference sequence). This CDR3 is 12 amino acids long.

The chain uses TRBV7-9 and TRBJ2-7; D is perhaps TRBD2 (7 bases). The CDR3 runs to 13 residues. Trimming took off 6 bases at V and 2 bases at J, with 11 bases between the two ends. From germline, CDR1 is SEHNR and CDR2 FQNEAQ (reference sequence). The DNA of the CDR3 is TGTGCCAGCAGAGAAGGGGGGGCCTACGAGCAGTACTTC. Protein: CASREGGAYEQYF.

The J gene is TRBJ2-2, the V gene TRBV11-2, with 9 positions matching TRBD1. CDR3 length equals 13 residues. Germline assignment: CDR1 SGHAT and CDR2 FQNNGV. V gave up 4 bases and J gave up 7 bases; unmatched junction bases: 1. In nucleotides, the CDR3 is TGTGCCAGCAGCTGGACAGGGGTCGGGGAGCTGTTTTTT. It specifies CASSWTGVGELFF.

The chain couples TRBV10-2 to TRBJ1-5; 8 positions match TRBD1. Trimming cost V 6 bases and J 3 bases; bases outside gene matches: 10. CDR1 is WSHSY, CDR2 SAAADI, per germline. CDR3 length: 16 amino acids. In nucleotides, the CDR3 is TGCGCCAGCAGCCCAGGGACAGGCCCTTACAATCAGCCCCAGCATTTT. It specifies CASSPGTGPYNQPQHF.

The chain recombines TRBV7-2 with TRBJ2-7; 9 bases match TRBD2. The length of the CDR3 is 16 residues. Looked up from germline, CDR1 is SGHTA and CDR2 is FQGNSA. V was pared by 4 bases and J by 7 bases, with 14 bases of the junction left unmatched. This chain's CDR3 is CASSSSPLAGVREQYF. CDR3 DNA: TGTGCCAGCAGCTCTTCCCCGTTAGCGGGAGTGCGGGAGCAGTACTTC.

This clonotype has just a few counts. The chain carries TRBV10-3 and TRBJ2-3; the match to TRBD2 covers 9 bases. This CDR3 has 17 amino acids. Per germline, CDR1 ENHRY and CDR2 SYGVKD. V lost 6 bases and J lost 1; bases outside the gene matches: 11. The CDR3 DNA reads as TGTGCCATCAGCTATAGTATGGCTAGCGGGGGCACAGATACGCAGTATTTT. It yields the protein CAISYSMASGGTDTQYF.

V usage is TRBV7-8 and J usage is TRBJ2-3; a possible D gene is TRBD1 (5 bases). The V end was cut by 7 bases, the J end by 0 bases, with 17 bases between. Germline CDR1 SGHVS, CDR2 FQNEAQ. The CDR3 spans 16 residues. This CDR3 reads CASNLKGPSSTDTQYF. The CDR3 DNA is TGTGCCAGCAACCTCAAGGGGCCTAGTAGCACAGATACGCAGTATTTT.

The chain uses TRBV27 and TRBJ2-7; D may be TRBD1 (7 bases). Germline lookup yields CDR1 MNHEY and CDR2 SMNVEV (reference sequence). V was trimmed by 6 bases and J by 2 bases, leaving 20 bases between them. The CDR3 covers 16 residues. The CDR3 coding sequence is TGTGCCAGCAGCTGGGCACAGGGGCGGGATACCTACGAGCAGTACTTC. Translation gives CASSWAQGRDTYEQYF.

The chain employs TRBV27 and TRBJ2-1; D remains unclear. The V end was cut by 2 bases, the J end by 8 bases, with 13 bases between. Germline V gene sequence: CDR1 MNHEY, CDR2 SMNVEV (reference sequence). There are 14 residues in the CDR3. This chain's CDR3 is CASSLLRTVHEQFF. The CDR3 region has the DNA TGTGCCAGCAGTTTACTCAGAACTGTCCATGAGCAGTTCTTC.

V gene TRBV4-2 combines with J gene TRBJ2-5, with 15 nucleotides matching TRBD2. Germline-derived CDR1 and CDR2 are LGHNA and YNFKEQ. The V gene end was trimmed by 4 bases and the J gene end by 5 bases; junction bases not matched to a gene: 5. The CDR3 totals 16 residues. DNA for the CDR3: TGTGCCAGCAGCCCGGGACTAGCGGGAGGTGGGGAGACCCAGTACTTC. Encoded protein: CASSPGLAGGGETQYF.

CDR3 sequence: CARLKDRINTGELFF. The CDR3 DNA sequence: TGTGCCCGCCTTAAGGACAGGATAAACACCGGGGAGCTGTTTTTT. The chain recombines TRBV21-1 with TRBJ2-2; the table's D call of TRBD1 was not tested on the DNA. TRBV21-1 is marked as a pseudogene. This CDR3 spans 15 amino acids.

The J gene is TRBJ2-2, the V gene TRBV12-3 or TRBV12-4; 7 bases match TRBD1. The CDR3 runs to 15 residues. Trimming cost V 4 bases and J 3 bases; bases outside gene matches: 5. The CDR3 nucleotides read TGTGCCAGCAGTTACACAGGGGTAGACACCGGGGAGCTGTTTTTT. This translates into CASSYTGVDTGELFF.

This clonotype turned up a few times. The chain has TRBV5-1 and TRBJ2-7; TRBD2 might be the D (5 bases). Germline CDR1 reads SGHRS; CDR2 reads YFSETQ. The length of the CDR3 is 15 residues. Trimming removed 0 bases at V and 1 base at J, with 11 bases between. DNA of the CDR3: TGCGCCAGCAGCTTGGCAGCGGACTGGTCCTACGAGCAGTACTTC. It translates to CASSLAADWSYEQYF.

This clonotype was detected only a few times. This chain links TRBV10-3 with TRBJ2-3; TRBD1 aligns across 9 bases. The V gene's germline CDR1 is ENHRY and CDR2 SYGVKD. V dropped 6 bases and J dropped 4; count of bases not matched to a gene: 8. This CDR3 has 15 residues. The CDR3 is CAISRQGDTSDTQYF. The DNA of the CDR3 is TGTGCCATCAGCCGACAGGGGGATACCTCAGATACGCAGTATTTT.

CDR3 region: CSANGGTATGELFF. As DNA, the CDR3 is TGCAGTGCCAATGGGGGGACCGCCACCGGGGAGCTGTTTTTT. The chain combines TRBV20-1 with TRBJ2-2, with D possibly matching TRBD2 (6 bases). Trimming took 6 bases from V and 4 from J, leaving 15 bases between them. The CDR3 consists of 14 residues. Looked up from germline, CDR1 is DFQATT and CDR2 is SNEGSKA (reference sequence).

This clonotype was counted between two and nine times. This sequence joins TRBV12-3 or TRBV12-4 and TRBJ2-7; tentatively, D is TRBD2 (6 bases). This CDR3 has 18 amino acids. The V and J ends lost 1 base and 3 bases respectively, with 22 bases between them. CDR3 sequence reads: CASSLDRRFQWGDYEQYF. In DNA, the CDR3 is TGTGCCAGCAGTTTAGACAGACGATTCCAATGGGGGGACTACGAGCAGTACTTC.

Only a few counts were recorded for this clonotype. The chain links TRBV30 to TRBJ2-1; the D is unclear. V was cut by 0 bases and J by 1 base, with 10 bases left in between. Germline V gives CDR1 GTSNPN, CDR2 SVGIG (reference sequence). CDR3 length: 15 residues. The CDR3 loop reads CAWSVLSFSYNEQFF. The CDR3 region has the DNA TGTGCCTGGAGTGTCCTGAGCTTTTCCTACAATGAGCAGTTCTTC.

V and J are TRBV12-3 or TRBV12-4 and TRBJ2-3; D perhaps matches TRBD1 (5 bases). The CDR3 consists of 14 residues. Trimming shortened V by 7 bases and J by 3 bases, and 14 bases separated the two germline ends. CDR3 nucleotide sequence: TGTGCCAGCATCTGGGGCGTAGGGACAGATACGCAGTATTTT. Translated, it gives CASIWGVGTDTQYF.